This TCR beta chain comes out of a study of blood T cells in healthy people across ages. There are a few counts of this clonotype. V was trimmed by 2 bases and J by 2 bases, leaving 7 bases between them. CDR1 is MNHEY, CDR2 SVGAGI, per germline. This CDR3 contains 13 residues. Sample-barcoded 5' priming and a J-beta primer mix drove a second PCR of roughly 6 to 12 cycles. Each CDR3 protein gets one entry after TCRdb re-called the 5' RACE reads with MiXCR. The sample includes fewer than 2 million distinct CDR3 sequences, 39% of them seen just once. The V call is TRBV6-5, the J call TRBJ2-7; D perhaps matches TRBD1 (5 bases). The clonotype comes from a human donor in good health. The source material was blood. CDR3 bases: TGTGCCAGCAGTTACGGGGCCACCTACGAGCAGTACTTC. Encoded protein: CASSYGATYEQYF.